This TCR beta chain was sequenced in a study of OX40 agonist ivuxolimab in advanced cancers. Overall study: Across the patients, intravenous ivuxolimab was delivered every 2 weeks at 0.01 to 10 mg/kg. The study, taken as a whole, reports: Some of the nonresponding patients also showed low levels of normalized T-cell clonal expansion.

The germline CDR1 and CDR2 sequences are SGHDT and YYEEEE. CDR3 length: 14 amino acids. V dropped 4 bases and J dropped 7; count of bases not matched to a gene: 0. About this clone itself: No antigen is known for it.

Sequencing was performed with immunoSEQ multiplex PCR; in TCRdb, only in-frame clones are kept and a portion is missing. This sample yields roughly 93,000 clones, of which 75% to 95% are seen a single time; around 1.5% belongs to the top ten. A history of autoimmune disease or systemic immunosuppression excluded patients. Peripheral blood came from all dose cohorts at three timepoints. V gene TRBV5-6 combines with J gene TRBJ2-1, with TRBD2 matching 15 bases. The source was CD4+ or CD8+ T cells sorted from blood, collected in a trial of the OX40 agonist ivuxolimab. The origin of this receptor is an adult with an advanced solid tumor such as melanoma, head and neck, liver or kidney cancer. Here the CDR3 reads CASSGLAGGNEQFF. In DNA, the CDR3 is TGTGCCAGCAGCGGACTAGCGGGAGGGAATGAGCAGTTCTTC.